The T cell receptor beta chain under discussion was sequenced for a study of early T cells in non-severe SARS-CoV-2 infection. Study in general: The authors sequenced bulk RNA from unsorted whole blood, leaving chains unpaired. Study outcomes and limitations: Private and CD4 specificities were missed by VDJdb matching, which favored anti-spike CD8 responses.

Germline assignment: CDR1 MDHEN and CDR2 SYDVKM. This CDR3 spans 13 amino acids. V lost 2 bases and J lost 3, with 8 bases in between. Unique molecular identifiers (one per individual cDNA molecule) were attached. TCRdb re-called the 5' RACE reads with MiXCR, one entry per CDR3 protein. The sample has 30,000 or so distinct CDR3 sequences, 6.6% seen once; the top ten hold about 36%. Many counts were recorded for this clonotype. Its antigen is still unknown. This TCR derives from an adult who was a healthcare worker with PCR-confirmed SARS-CoV-2 infection or an uninfected control (not recorded which). The sequencing sample was made of whole blood. The rearrangement joins TRBV28 to TRBJ2-7; the D gene could be TRBD1 or TRBD2 (6 bases each). The CDR3 nucleotides are TGTGCCAGCAGTTTAGCGGGACACTACGAGCAGTACTTC. Its protein product is CASSLAGHYEQYF.